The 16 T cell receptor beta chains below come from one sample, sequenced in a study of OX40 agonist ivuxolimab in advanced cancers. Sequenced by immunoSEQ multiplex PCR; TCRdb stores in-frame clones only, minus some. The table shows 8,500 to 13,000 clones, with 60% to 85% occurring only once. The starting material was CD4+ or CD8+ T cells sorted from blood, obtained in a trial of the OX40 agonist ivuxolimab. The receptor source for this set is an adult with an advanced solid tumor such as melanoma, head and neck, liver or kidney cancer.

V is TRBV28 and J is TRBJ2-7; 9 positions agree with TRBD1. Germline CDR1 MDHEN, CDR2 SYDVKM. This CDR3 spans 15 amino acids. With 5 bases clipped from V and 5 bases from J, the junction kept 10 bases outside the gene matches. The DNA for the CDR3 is TGTGCCAGCAGTCCTGTCACAGGGGGCGGGGACGAGCAGTACTTC. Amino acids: CASSPVTGGGDEQYF.

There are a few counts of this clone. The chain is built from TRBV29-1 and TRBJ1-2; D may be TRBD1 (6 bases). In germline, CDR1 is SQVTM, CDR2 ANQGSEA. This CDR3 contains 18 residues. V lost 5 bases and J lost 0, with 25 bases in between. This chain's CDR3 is CSVYAGQSGSTSNYGYTF. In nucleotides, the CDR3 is TGCAGCGTTTATGCCGGACAGTCTGGATCCACGTCTAACTATGGCTACACCTTC.

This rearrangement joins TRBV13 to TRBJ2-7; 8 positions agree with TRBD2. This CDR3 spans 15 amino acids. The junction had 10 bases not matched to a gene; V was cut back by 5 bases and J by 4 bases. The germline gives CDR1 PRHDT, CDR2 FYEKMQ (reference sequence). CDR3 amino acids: CASSGGEREWYEQYF. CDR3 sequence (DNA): TGTGCCAGCAGCGGGGGAGAGCGGGAGTGGTACGAGCAGTACTTC. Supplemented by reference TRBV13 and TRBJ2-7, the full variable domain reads AAGVIQSPRHLIKEKRETATLKCYPIPRHDTVYWYQQGPGQDPQFLISFYEKMQSDKGSIPDRFSAQQFSDYHSELNMSSLELGDSALYFCASSGGEREWYEQYFGPGTRLTVT.

DNA of the CDR3: TGTGCCAGCAGTGGGACGGCGGGAGGCCTCCCAGATACGCAGTATTTT. This codes for CASSGTAGGLPDTQYF. V usage is TRBV6-6 and J usage is TRBJ2-3; 8 bases agree with TRBD2. V shed 5 bases, J shed 4 bases, and the junction held 11 bases outside the gene matches. CDR3 length equals 16 residues. Germline V gene data show CDR1 as MNHNY and CDR2 as SVGAGI (reference sequence).

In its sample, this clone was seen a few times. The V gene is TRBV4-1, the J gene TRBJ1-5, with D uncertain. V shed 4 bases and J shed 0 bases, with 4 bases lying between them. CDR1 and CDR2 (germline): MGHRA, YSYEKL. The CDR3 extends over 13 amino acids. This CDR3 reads CASSLYSNQPQHF. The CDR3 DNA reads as TGCGCCAGCAGCCTCTATAGCAATCAGCCCCAGCATTTT.

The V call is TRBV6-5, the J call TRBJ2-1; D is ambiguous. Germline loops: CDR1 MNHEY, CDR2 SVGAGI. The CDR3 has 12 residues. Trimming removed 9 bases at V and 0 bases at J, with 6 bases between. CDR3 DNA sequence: TGTGCCAGTTGGGGCTCCTACAATGAGCAGTTCTTC. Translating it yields CASWGSYNEQFF.

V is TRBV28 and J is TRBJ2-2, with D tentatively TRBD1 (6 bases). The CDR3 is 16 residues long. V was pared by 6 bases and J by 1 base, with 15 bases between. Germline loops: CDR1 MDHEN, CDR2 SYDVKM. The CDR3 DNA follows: TGTGCCAGCAGCCTCCATCAGACAGGGAACACCGGGGAGCTGTTTTTT. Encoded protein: CASSLHQTGNTGELFF.

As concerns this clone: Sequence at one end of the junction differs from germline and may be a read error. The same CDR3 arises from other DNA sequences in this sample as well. Here the CDR3 DNA reads TGCGCCAGCAGCCCCGGGGGGAATGAGCAGTTCTTC. It specifies CASSPGGNEQFF. This chain uses TRBV9 with TRBJ2-1; 7 bases align to TRBD2. The CDR3 is made up of 12 amino acids. CDR1 SGDLS and CDR2 YYNGEE come from the germline V gene. The whole variable domain, remainder taken from reference TRBV9 and TRBJ2-1, is DSGVTQTPKHLITATGQRVTLRCSPRSGDLSVYWYQQSLDQGLQFLIQYYNGEERAKGNILERFSAQQFPDLHSELNLSSLELGDSALYFCASSPGGNEQFFGPGTRLTVL.

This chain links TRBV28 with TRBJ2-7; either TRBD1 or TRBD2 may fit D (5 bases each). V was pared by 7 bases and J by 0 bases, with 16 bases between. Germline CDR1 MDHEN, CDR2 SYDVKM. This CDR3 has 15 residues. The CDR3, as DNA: TGTGCCAGCACCCTAGGGACGTACTCCTCCTACGAGCAGTACTTC. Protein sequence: CASTLGTYSSYEQYF.

The chain's CDR3 is CASSQSAGRLDTQYF. CDR3 in DNA: TGTGCCAGCAGCCAATCGGCAGGGCGATTGGATACGCAGTATTTT. The chain joins TRBV16 to TRBJ2-3; maybe TRBD1 (5 bases). There are 15 residues in the CDR3. Germline V lookup: CDR1 KGHSY, CDR2 FQNENV. V gave up 0 bases and J gave up 6 bases, with 13 bases separating them.

The CDR3 spells CASSPLAGEGETQYF. CDR3 sequence (DNA): TGTGCCAGCAGCCCTCTGGCGGGAGAGGGGGAGACCCAGTACTTC. The chain recombines TRBV7-3 with TRBJ2-5, with TRBD2 matching over 7 bases. The CDR3 loop spans 15 amino acids. With 5 bases clipped from V and 5 bases from J, the junction kept 11 bases outside the gene matches. Germline V CDR1 and CDR2: SGHTA, FQGTGA.

CDR3 region: CASSSTYEQYF. CDR3 bases: TGTGCCAGCAGTTCCACCTACGAGCAGTACTTC. This chain links TRBV27 with TRBJ2-7; D not certain. With 4 bases removed from V and 2 bases from J, the gap between germline ends came to 3 bases. This CDR3 region has 11 residues. Germline assignment: CDR1 MNHEY and CDR2 SMNVEV (reference sequence).

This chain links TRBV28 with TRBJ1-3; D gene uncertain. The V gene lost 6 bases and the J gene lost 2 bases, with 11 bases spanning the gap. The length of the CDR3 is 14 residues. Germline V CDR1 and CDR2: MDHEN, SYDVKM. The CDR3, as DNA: TGTGCCAGCAGCCCCTTATATACTGGAAACACCATATATTTT. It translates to CASSPLYTGNTIYF.

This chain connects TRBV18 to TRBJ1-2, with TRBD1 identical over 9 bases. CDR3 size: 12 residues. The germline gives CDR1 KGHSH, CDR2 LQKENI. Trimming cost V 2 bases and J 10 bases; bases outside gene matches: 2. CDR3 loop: CASSPWDRVYTF. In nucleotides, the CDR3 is TGTGCCAGCTCACCATGGGACAGGGTCTACACCTTC.

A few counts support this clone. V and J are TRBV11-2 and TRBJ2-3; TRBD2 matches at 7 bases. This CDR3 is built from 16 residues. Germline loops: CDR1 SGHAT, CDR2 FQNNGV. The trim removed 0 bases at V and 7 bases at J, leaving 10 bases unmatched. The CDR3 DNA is TGTGCCAGCAGCTTAGATCAACTAGCGAGCCTTTATACGCAGTATTTT. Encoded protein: CASSLDQLASLYTQYF.

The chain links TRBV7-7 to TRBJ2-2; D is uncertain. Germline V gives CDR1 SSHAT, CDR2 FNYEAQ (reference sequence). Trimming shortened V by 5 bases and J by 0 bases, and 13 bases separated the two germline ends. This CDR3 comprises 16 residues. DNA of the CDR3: TGTGCCAGCAGCCCTCGGATTTTCGCGAACACCGGGGAGCTGTTTTTT. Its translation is CASSPRIFANTGELFF.